This T cell receptor (beta chain) stems from a study of T cell repertoires and Cas9 in healthy adults. Background on the study: SpCas9-reactive CD4 and CD8 T cells were characterized for potency, cytotoxicity and lineage.

With 5 bases removed from V and 2 bases from J, the gap between germline ends came to 9 bases. CDR1 is SQVTM, CDR2 ANQGSEA, per germline. The CDR3 totals 12 residues. Method: immunoSEQ multiplex PCR; TCRdb's copy keeps in-frame clones and lacks some. This repertoire shows 20,000 to 25,000 clones, roughly nine tenths found once; its top ten account for roughly 0.69%. Turning to this clone: Its matching antigen is unknown.

General observations from the study: Reportedly, SpCas9-reactive effector T cell proliferation and function were mitigated by SpCas9-reactive Tregs in vitro.

This clonotype originated in a human donor in good health. Specimen: CD4+ effector T cells (CD127+, CD25-, CD137-, CD154-) from PBMCs; culture status not recorded. This chain connects TRBV29-1 to TRBJ1-2; D is unclear. DNA of the CDR3: TGCAGCGTTCTCGAACGGAACTATGGCTACACCTTC. Its protein is CSVLERNYGYTF.